The 11 T cell receptor beta chains listed next were all sequenced from one sample in a study of blood T cell repertoires in COVID-19. Libraries were prepared by immunoSEQ multiplex PCR; TCRdb keeps only in-frame clonotypes and omits some of them. The table includes some 53,000 clones, about nine tenths detected once. The specimen sequenced was peripheral blood. These receptors were obtained from a man between 65 and 85 years old with acute or convalescent COVID-19.

This chain connects TRBV7-6 to TRBJ1-1; D call uncertain. The CDR3 sequence is 14 residues long. CDR1 is SGHVS, CDR2 FNYEAQ, per germline. Trimming took off 5 bases at V and 0 bases at J, with 10 bases between the two ends. CDR3 sequence (DNA): TGTGCCAGCAGCCCTAACGGGGTGAACACTGAAGCTTTCTTT. Protein product: CASSPNGVNTEAFF.

The CDR3 DNA sequence: TGCGCCAGCAGCCGGGACTCGAACACCGGGGAGCTGTTTTTT. The encoded protein is CASSRDSNTGELFF. This chain uses TRBV4-1 with TRBJ2-2, with a weak D call TRBD2 (6 bases). With 4 bases removed from V and 0 bases from J, the gap between germline ends came to 6 bases. This CDR3 contains 14 residues. From germline, CDR1 is MGHRA and CDR2 YSYEKL.

This chain uses TRBV18 with TRBJ2-7; D might be TRBD1 (6 bases). CDR3 size: 14 residues. Trimming left V 4 bases short and J 3 bases short, with 13 bases between. CDR1 and CDR2 from the germline V gene are KGHSH and LQKENI. CDR3 loop: CASSQGTGIYEQYF. The CDR3 nucleotides read TGTGCCAGCTCACAAGGTACAGGGATCTACGAGCAGTACTTC.

The chain carries TRBV24-1 and TRBJ2-3; 14 bases align to TRBD2. The CDR3 loop spans 17 amino acids. Germline V gene sequence: CDR1 KGHDR, CDR2 SFDVKD. J was trimmed by 3 bases and V by 3 bases; bases with no gene match: 4. CDR3 loop: CATSDRTSGRTTDTQYF. For the CDR3, the DNA is TGTGCCACCAGTGATCGGACTAGCGGGAGGACTACAGATACGCAGTATTTT.

V usage is TRBV28 and J usage is TRBJ1-1; D unresolved. Trimming took off 4 bases at V and 0 bases at J, with 9 bases between the two ends. There are 14 residues in the CDR3. The germline gives CDR1 MDHEN, CDR2 SYDVKM. DNA of the CDR3: TGTGCCAGCAGTTCCCCTAGCATGAACACTGAAGCTTTCTTT. The encoded protein is CASSSPSMNTEAFF.

A note on this clone: Likely a read error: the CDR3 ends without its conserved phenylalanine or tryptophan. The V gene is TRBV5-4, the J gene TRBJ1-4; 9 nucleotides match TRBD1. The V gene's germline CDR1 is SGHNT and CDR2 YYREEE (reference sequence). After removal of 4 bases from V and 5 bases from J, the junction contained 6 bases not matched to a gene. The length of the CDR3 is 15 residues. The DNA for the CDR3 is TGTGCCAGCAGCCCCTGGACAGGGGAAAATGAAAAACTGTTTTTA. Translation: CASSPWTGENEKLFL.

The J gene is TRBJ1-2, the V gene TRBV29-1; 9 nucleotides align to TRBD1. V shed 4 bases, J shed 8 bases, and the junction held 8 bases outside the gene matches. This CDR3 contains 13 residues. Germline loops: CDR1 SQVTM, CDR2 ANQGSEA. CDR3 coding DNA: TGCAGCGTTGGGGGACAGGGTGTCGGAGGCTACACCTTC. Translation gives CSVGGQGVGGYTF. The entire variable domain, with the rest obtained from reference TRBV29-1 and TRBJ1-2, is as follows: SAVISQKPSRDICQRGTSLTIQCQVDSQVTMMFWYRQQPGQSLTLIATANQGSEATYESGFVIDKFPISRPNLTFSTLTVSNMSPEDSSIYLCSVGGQGVGGYTFGSGTRLTVV.

The chain has TRBV5-1 and TRBJ1-1; D is possibly TRBD1 (5 bases). Germline CDR1 and CDR2: SGHRS and YFSETQ. This CDR3 contains 13 residues. V gave up 2 bases and J gave up 3 bases, with 8 bases separating them. This chain's CDR3 is CASSFGGDTEAFF. The CDR3 nucleotides are TGCGCCAGCAGCTTTGGAGGGGACACTGAAGCTTTCTTT.

This chain links TRBV30 with TRBJ2-2; a possible D gene is TRBD2 (5 bases). From germline, CDR1 is GTSNPN and CDR2 SVGIG (reference sequence). Trimming cost V 2 bases and J 2 bases, with 6 bases left between them. The CDR3 loop spans 13 amino acids. The CDR3 here is CAWSTRNTGELFF. The DNA of the CDR3 is TGTGCCTGGAGTACTAGAAACACCGGGGAGCTGTTTTTT.

The rearrangement joins TRBV6-5 to TRBJ1-1; 10 bases map to TRBD1. The germline V gene encodes CDR1 MNHEY and CDR2 SVGAGI. Losses at the gene ends were 5 bases for V and 2 bases for J; bases not matched to a gene: 5. The CDR3 runs 15 residues. This CDR3 is CASSTTGGLNTEAFF. CDR3 coding DNA: TGTGCCAGCAGTACGACAGGGGGCCTAAACACTGAAGCTTTCTTT.

This chain links TRBV6-1 with TRBJ2-6; D is uncertain. The CDR3 has 15 amino acids. Trimming pared 3 bases from V and 0 bases from J, leaving 6 bases between. Germline V gene lookup returns CDR1 MNHNS and CDR2 SASEGT. CDR3 bases: TGTGCCAGCAGTGATGCGTTCTCTGGGGCCAACGTCCTGACTTTC. It specifies CASSDAFSGANVLTF.